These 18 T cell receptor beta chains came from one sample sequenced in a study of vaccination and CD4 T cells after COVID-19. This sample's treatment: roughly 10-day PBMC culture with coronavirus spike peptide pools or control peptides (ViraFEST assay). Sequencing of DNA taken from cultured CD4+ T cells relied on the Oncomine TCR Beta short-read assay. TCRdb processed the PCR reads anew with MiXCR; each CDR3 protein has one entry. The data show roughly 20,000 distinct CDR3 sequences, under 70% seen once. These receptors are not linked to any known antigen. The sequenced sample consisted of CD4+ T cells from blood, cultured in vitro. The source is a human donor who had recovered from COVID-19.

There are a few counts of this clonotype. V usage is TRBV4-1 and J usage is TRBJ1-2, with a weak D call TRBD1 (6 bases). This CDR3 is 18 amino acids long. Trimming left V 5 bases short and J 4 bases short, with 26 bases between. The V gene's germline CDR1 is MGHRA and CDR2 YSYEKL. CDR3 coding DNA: TGCGCCAGCAGCGTAGGATCCTGGTTACAGGGCACTTCCTATGGCTACACCTTC. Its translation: CASSVGSWLQGTSYGYTF.

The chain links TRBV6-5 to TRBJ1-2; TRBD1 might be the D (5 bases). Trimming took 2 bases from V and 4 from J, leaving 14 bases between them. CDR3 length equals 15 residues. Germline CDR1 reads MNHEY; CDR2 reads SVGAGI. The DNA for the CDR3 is TGTGCCAGCAGTTACGGGGGTGAGGGGTTCTATGGCTACACCTTC. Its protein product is CASSYGGEGFYGYTF.

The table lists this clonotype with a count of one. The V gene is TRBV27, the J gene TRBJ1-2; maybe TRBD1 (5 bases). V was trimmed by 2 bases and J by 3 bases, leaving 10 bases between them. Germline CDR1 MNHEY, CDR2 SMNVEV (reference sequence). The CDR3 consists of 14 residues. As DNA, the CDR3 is TGTGCCAGCAGTTTAGGGGGTCGGGACTATGGCTACACCTTC. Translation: CASSLGGRDYGYTF.

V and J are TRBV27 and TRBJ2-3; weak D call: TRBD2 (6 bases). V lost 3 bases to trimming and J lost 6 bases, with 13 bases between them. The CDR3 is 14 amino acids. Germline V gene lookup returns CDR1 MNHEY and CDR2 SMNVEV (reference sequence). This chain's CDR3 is CASSLGTVRDTQYF. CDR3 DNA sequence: TGTGCCAGCAGTTTGGGGACTGTCAGGGATACGCAGTATTTT.

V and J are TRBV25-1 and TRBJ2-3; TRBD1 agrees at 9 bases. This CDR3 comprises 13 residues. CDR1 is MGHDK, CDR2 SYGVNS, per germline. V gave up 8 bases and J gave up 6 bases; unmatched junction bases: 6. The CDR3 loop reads CASQQDRGDTQYF. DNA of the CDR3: TGTGCCAGCCAGCAGGACAGGGGTGATACGCAGTATTTT. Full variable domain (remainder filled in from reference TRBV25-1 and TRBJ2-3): EADIYQTPRYLVIGTGKKITLECSQTMGHDKMYWYQQDPGMELHLIHYSYGVNSTEKGDLSSESTVSRIRTEHFPLTLESARPSHTSQYLCASQQDRGDTQYFGPGTRLTVL.

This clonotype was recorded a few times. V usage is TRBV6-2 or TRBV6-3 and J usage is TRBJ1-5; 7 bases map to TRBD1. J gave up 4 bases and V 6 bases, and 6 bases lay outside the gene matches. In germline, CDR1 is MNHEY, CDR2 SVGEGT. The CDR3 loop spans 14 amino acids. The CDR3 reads CASRITGENQPQHF. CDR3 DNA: TGTGCCAGCAGAATTACAGGGGAGAATCAGCCCCAGCATTTT.

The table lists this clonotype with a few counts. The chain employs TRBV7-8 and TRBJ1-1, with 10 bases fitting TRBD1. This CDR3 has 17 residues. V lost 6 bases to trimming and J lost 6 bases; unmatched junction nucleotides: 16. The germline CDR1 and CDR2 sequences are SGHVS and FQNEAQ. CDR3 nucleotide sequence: TGTGCCAGCAGACCTAAGGGACAGGGGTTAATACTGTCTGAAGCTTTCTTT. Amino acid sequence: CASRPKGQGLILSEAFF.

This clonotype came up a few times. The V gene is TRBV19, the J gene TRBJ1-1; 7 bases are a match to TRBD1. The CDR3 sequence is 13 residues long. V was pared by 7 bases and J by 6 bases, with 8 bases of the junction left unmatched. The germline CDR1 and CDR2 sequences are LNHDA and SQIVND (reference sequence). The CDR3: CASTLQGRAEAFF. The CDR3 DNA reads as TGTGCCAGTACATTACAGGGGAGGGCTGAAGCTTTCTTT.

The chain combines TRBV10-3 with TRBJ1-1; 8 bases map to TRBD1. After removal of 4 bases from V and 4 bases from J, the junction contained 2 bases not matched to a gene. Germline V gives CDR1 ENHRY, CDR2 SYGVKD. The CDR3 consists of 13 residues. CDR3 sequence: CAISVDRGTEAFF. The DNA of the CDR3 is TGTGCCATCAGTGTAGACAGGGGCACTGAAGCTTTCTTT.

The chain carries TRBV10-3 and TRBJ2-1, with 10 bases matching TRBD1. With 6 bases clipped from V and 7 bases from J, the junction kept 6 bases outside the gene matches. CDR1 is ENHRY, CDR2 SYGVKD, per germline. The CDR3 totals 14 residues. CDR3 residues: CAISGQGGRNEQFF. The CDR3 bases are TGTGCCATCAGCGGACAGGGGGGTAGGAATGAGCAGTTCTTC.

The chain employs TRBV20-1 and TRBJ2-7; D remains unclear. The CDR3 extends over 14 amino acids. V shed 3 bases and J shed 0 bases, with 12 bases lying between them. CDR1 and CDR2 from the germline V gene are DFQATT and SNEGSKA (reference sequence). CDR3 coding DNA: TGCAGTGCTAGCTCAAGATACAGCTCCTACGAGCAGTACTTC. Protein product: CSASSRYSSYEQYF.

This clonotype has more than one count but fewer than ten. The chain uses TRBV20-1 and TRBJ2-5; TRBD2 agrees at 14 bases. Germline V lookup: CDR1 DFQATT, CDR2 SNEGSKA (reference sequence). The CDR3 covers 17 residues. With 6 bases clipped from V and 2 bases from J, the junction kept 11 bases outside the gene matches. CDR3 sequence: CSAMTSGRGISQETQYF. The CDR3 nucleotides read TGCAGTGCCATGACTAGCGGGAGGGGGATAAGTCAAGAGACCCAGTACTTC.

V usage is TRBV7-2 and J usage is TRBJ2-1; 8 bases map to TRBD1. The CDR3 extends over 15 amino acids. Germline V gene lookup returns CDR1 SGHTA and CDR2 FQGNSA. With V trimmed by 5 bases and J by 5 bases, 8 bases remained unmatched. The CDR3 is CASSPDRGGHNEQFF. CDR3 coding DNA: TGTGCCAGCAGCCCAGACAGGGGAGGCCACAATGAGCAGTTCTTC.

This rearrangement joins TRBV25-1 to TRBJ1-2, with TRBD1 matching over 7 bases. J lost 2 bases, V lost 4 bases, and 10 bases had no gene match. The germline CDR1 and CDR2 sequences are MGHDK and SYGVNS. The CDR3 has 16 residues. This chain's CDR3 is CASSASVGQVNYGYTF. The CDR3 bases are TGTGCCAGCAGTGCTTCTGTCGGACAGGTCAACTATGGCTACACCTTC.

In DNA, the CDR3 is TGTGCCAGCAGCCAAAACAGGGTTGGCTACACCTTC. This sequence encodes CASSQNRVGYTF. The J gene is TRBJ1-2, the V gene TRBV14; TRBD1 is a possible D gene (6 bases). This CDR3 has 12 residues. Per germline, CDR1 SGHDN and CDR2 FVKESK. V lost 2 bases and J lost 7, with 8 bases in between.

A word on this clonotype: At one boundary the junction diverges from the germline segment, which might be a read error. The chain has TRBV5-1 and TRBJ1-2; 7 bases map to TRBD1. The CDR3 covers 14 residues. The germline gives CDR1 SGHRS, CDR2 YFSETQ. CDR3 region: CASSSEQGLYGYAF. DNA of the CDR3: TGCGCCAGCAGCTCGGAACAGGGGCTGTATGGCTACGCCTTC.

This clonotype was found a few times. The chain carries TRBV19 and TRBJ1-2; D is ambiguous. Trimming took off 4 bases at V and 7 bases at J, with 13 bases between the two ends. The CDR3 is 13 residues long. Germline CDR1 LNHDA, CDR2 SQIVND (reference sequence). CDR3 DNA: TGTGCCAGTAGTAGTCAGGTCATGGGTGGCTACACCTTC. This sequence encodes CASSSQVMGGYTF.

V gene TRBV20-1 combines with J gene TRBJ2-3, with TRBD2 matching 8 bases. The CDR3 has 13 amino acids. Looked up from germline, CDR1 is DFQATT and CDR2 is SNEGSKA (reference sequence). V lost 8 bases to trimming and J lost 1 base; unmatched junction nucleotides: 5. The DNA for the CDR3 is TGCAGTTATAGCGGGGCTCGCACAGATACGCAGTATTTT. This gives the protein CSYSGARTDTQYF.